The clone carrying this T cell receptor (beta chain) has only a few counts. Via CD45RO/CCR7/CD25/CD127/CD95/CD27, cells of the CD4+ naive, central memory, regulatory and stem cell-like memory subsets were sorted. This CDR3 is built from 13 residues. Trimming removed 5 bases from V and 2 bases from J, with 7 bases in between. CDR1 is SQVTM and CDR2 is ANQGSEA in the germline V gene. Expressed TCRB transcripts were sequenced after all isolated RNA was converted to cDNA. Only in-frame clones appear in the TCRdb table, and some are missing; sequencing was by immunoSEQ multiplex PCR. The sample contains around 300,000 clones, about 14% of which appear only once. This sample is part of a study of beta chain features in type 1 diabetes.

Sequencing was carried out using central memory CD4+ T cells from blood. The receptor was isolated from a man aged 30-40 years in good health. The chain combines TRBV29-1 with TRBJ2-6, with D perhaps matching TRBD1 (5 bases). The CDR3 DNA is TGCAGCGTTTTAGGGGCTGGGGCCAACGTCCTGACTTTC. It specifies CSVLGAGANVLTF. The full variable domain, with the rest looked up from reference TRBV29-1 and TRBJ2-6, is SAVISQKPSRDICQRGTSLTIQCQVDSQVTMMFWYRQQPGQSLTLIATANQGSEATYESGFVIDKFPISRPNLTFSTLTVSNMSPEDSSIYLCSVLGAGANVLTFGAGSRLTVL.